The clone carrying this T cell receptor (beta chain) was counted a single time. A much larger clone is a single base away; this may be a read error. This record comes from a study of glioma-infiltrating T cells. Amplification of TCR alpha and beta CDR3 regions from RNA used iRepertoire nested multiplex PCR. TCRdb processed the multiplex PCR reads anew with MiXCR; each CDR3 protein has one entry. The sample holds 300,000 to 400,000 distinct CDR3 sequences, 41% seen once. Germline assignment: CDR1 MDHEN and CDR2 SYDVKM. After removal of 8 bases from V and 6 bases from J, the junction contained 4 bases not matched to a gene. This CDR3 is 12 amino acids long.

Sample: glioma tissue, nonneoplastic brain tissue, or PBMCs (not recorded which). This sequence was found in a human donor with low-grade glioma or glioblastoma, undergoing nonglioma brain surgery, or in good health (not recorded which). V usage is TRBV28 and J usage is TRBJ1-2, with 9 positions matching TRBD1. CDR3 residues: CASGWTGDGYTF. The CDR3 nucleotides read TGTGCCAGCGGTTGGACAGGGGATGGCTACACCTTC.